This entry lists 9 T cell receptor beta chains sequenced from one sample in a study of identical twins. TCRdb ran MiXCR on the 5' RACE reads and lists one entry per CDR3 protein. This table holds approximately 550,000 distinct CDR3 sequences, 20% to 25% found once. These same data were also listed under a study on yellow fever vaccine responses in identical twins.

Sequencing input: CD4+ T cells sorted from blood. The receptors derive from a woman under 30 in good health.

The rearrangement uses TRBV10-3 and TRBJ2-7; possibly TRBD2 for D (6 bases). CDR1 and CDR2 from the germline V gene are ENHRY and SYGVKD. The CDR3 is 15 residues long. V dropped 3 bases and J dropped 3 bases, with 15 bases sitting between them. CDR3 bases: TGTGCCATCAGTGATAGAGTATTGGGGGGCTACGAGCAGTACTTC. This gives the protein CAISDRVLGGYEQYF.

There are a few counts of this clonotype. The CDR3 coding sequence is TGTGCCAGCAGAAACCCGGGGGGCACAGATACGCAGTATTTT. Its translation: CASRNPGGTDTQYF. V usage is TRBV7-9 and J usage is TRBJ2-3, with a weak D call TRBD2 (6 bases). Germline V gene lookup returns CDR1 SEHNR and CDR2 FQNEAQ (reference sequence). The ends were cut back, 6 bases at V and 1 base at J, with 11 bases in the middle. The CDR3 totals 14 residues.

At least ten counts were recorded for this clonotype. The chain has TRBV20-1 and TRBJ1-5, with D maybe TRBD1 (6 bases). V was shortened by 0 bases and J by 9 bases, with 18 bases between the two germline ends. The germline CDR1 and CDR2 sequences are DFQATT and SNEGSKA (reference sequence). CDR3 length: 15 amino acids. DNA for the CDR3: TGCAGTGCTAGAGAACCCGGACAGCCCGTGGGGCCCCAGCATTTT. This translates into CSAREPGQPVGPQHF.

This clonotype was counted between two and nine times. V gene TRBV28 combines with J gene TRBJ1-2, with D unclear. This CDR3 has 14 residues. The germline V gene encodes CDR1 MDHEN and CDR2 SYDVKM. The V gene lost 6 bases and the J gene lost 4 bases, with 15 bases spanning the gap. The CDR3 region has the DNA TGTGCCAGCAGCCTCGTTCTGGGGTCCTATGGCTACACCTTC. Translation: CASSLVLGSYGYTF.

This clonotype was seen a handful of times. The chain is built from TRBV6-6 and TRBJ2-1, with 9 positions matching TRBD1. Trimming cost V 9 bases and J 6 bases; bases outside gene matches: 6. From germline, CDR1 is MNHNY and CDR2 SVGAGI (reference sequence). This CDR3 is 13 amino acids long. The CDR3 sequence: CASERDRANEQFF. The DNA of the CDR3 is TGTGCCAGTGAAAGGGACAGGGCCAATGAGCAGTTCTTC.

This clonotype appeared a few times. The chain employs TRBV20-1 and TRBJ1-1; 7 positions match TRBD1. V shed 7 bases, J shed 6 bases, and the junction held 8 bases outside the gene matches. CDR1 is DFQATT and CDR2 is SNEGSKA in the germline V gene (reference sequence). The CDR3 spans 12 residues. CDR3 residues: CSVSSGGPEAFF. The CDR3 bases are TGCAGTGTCAGCTCAGGGGGTCCTGAAGCTTTCTTT.

The chain joins TRBV28 to TRBJ1-1; 9 nucleotides line up with TRBD1. Trimming at V came to 5 bases and at J to 1 base, leaving 5 bases not matched to a gene. The CDR3 totals 15 residues. Germline V lookup: CDR1 MDHEN, CDR2 SYDVKM. This CDR3 is CASSRTGVSNTEAFF. In DNA, the CDR3 is TGTGCCAGCAGTCGGACAGGGGTTTCGAACACTGAAGCTTTCTTT.

The V and J genes are TRBV20-1 and TRBJ2-1; 10 positions agree with TRBD1. Unmatched junction bases numbered 4, after V lost 3 bases and J lost 2 bases. CDR1 and CDR2 (germline): DFQATT, SNEGSKA (reference sequence). CDR3 size: 15 residues. The CDR3 spells CSARTGTGAYNEQFF. CDR3 DNA sequence: TGCAGTGCTAGGACCGGGACAGGGGCCTACAATGAGCAGTTCTTC.

The chain recombines TRBV5-1 with TRBJ2-7; possibly TRBD2 for D (5 bases). The V end lost 1 base, the J end lost 0 bases, and 8 bases lay between the germline ends. The CDR3 runs 14 residues. The germline CDR1 and CDR2 sequences are SGHRS and YFSETQ. The CDR3 loop reads CASSLPGVSYEQYF. CDR3 sequence (DNA): TGCGCCAGCAGCTTGCCCGGGGTCTCCTACGAGCAGTACTTC.